This TCR beta chain was found in a study of CD8+ T cells in alopecia areata. Extracted RNA was reverse transcribed into cDNA, the sequencing template. Profiling relied on immunoSEQ multiplex PCR, and the TCRdb table lists in-frame clones only, not all of them. This table holds about 190,000 clones, 50% to 70% found once. Treatment here: oral pan-JAK inhibitor, 5-10 mg twice daily. The source of this sequence is a human donor with alopecia areata. The sample was CD4+ T cells sorted from blood, taken around week 50, from a patient treated with tofacitinib.

The DNA of the CDR3 is TGTGCCAGTAGTGCACAGGGACGGGGCCAGCCCCAGCATTTT. It is translated as CASSAQGRGQPQHF. The chain combines TRBV19 with TRBJ1-5; perhaps TRBD1 as D (6 bases). This CDR3 has 14 amino acids. Germline V CDR1 and CDR2: LNHDA, SQIVND (reference sequence). V was cut by 5 bases and J by 7 bases, with 15 bases left in between.